The 15 T cell receptor beta chains given below trace back to one sample, sequenced in a study of blood T cell repertoires in COVID-19. Data came from immunoSEQ multiplex PCR; TCRdb stores just in-frame clones and leaves some out. The data show around 190,000 clones, with about 88% seen just once and less than 1.5% held by the top ten. What was sequenced was peripheral blood. Every receptor here comes from a man younger than 45 with acute or convalescent COVID-19.

With regard to this clone: This sample includes further DNA sequences coding for the same CDR3. The CDR3 protein is CASSYSTVNTEAFF. The CDR3 nucleotides are TGTGCCAGCAGTTACTCGACAGTAAACACTGAAGCTTTCTTT. The chain is built from TRBV6-5 and TRBJ1-1, with D possibly TRBD1 on 5 matching bases. The CDR3 contains 14 residues. Germline V gene lookup returns CDR1 MNHEY and CDR2 SVGAGI. The V gene lost 0 bases and the J gene lost 2 bases, with 7 bases spanning the gap.

The rearrangement links TRBV7-5 to TRBJ2-1; the table gives TRBD1 as D, unverified against the DNA. TRBV7-5 is classified as a pseudogene. CDR3 length: 15 residues. CDR3 sequence (DNA): TGTGCCAGAAGCTACGACAGGGGCCTTTGCCATGAGCAGTTCTTC. This encodes CARSYDRGLCHEQFF.

V and J are TRBV11-2 and TRBJ1-1, with 8 bases lining up with TRBD1. Unmatched junction bases numbered 3, after V lost 6 bases and J lost 0 bases. This CDR3 has 14 amino acids. Germline V gene sequence: CDR1 SGHAT, CDR2 FQNNGV. The CDR3 sequence is CASRQGVLNTEAFF. The CDR3, as DNA: TGTGCCAGCAGACAGGGGGTCCTGAACACTGAAGCTTTCTTT.

This chain uses TRBV19 with TRBJ1-5; 8 nucleotides line up with TRBD1. The germline gives CDR1 LNHDA, CDR2 SQIVND (reference sequence). CDR3 size: 15 residues. V shed 6 bases, J shed 2 bases, and the junction held 6 bases outside the gene matches. The CDR3 DNA reads as TGTGCCAGTAGCACAGACAGGGGCGGCAATCAGCCCCAGCATTTT. It translates to CASSTDRGGNQPQHF.

This clone was counted a single time. The gene calls are TRBV4-1 and TRBJ1-4; TRBD1 might be the D (6 bases). The CDR3 has 17 amino acids. Germline V gene sequence: CDR1 MGHRA, CDR2 YSYEKL. Trimming took off 3 bases at V and 7 bases at J, with 21 bases between the two ends. The CDR3 loop reads CASSHARGGALSEKLFF. CDR3 nucleotide sequence: TGCGCCAGCAGCCACGCAAGAGGGGGGGCGCTTTCTGAAAAACTGTTTTTT.

The chain recombines TRBV6-5 with TRBJ2-5; 13 positions agree with TRBD2. Germline V gives CDR1 MNHEY, CDR2 SVGAGI. This CDR3 has 15 residues. V lost 6 bases, J lost 2 bases, and 3 bases stayed unmatched. Here the CDR3 DNA reads TGTGCCAGCAGCGCACTAGCGGGGGGGCAAGAGACCCAGTACTTC. Translating gives CASSALAGGQETQYF.

The chain uses TRBV7-3 and TRBJ2-3; 9 bases are shared with TRBD2. The CDR3 totals 14 residues. With 5 bases clipped from V and 4 bases from J, the junction kept 4 bases outside the gene matches. CDR1 and CDR2 (germline): SGHTA, FQGTGA. In DNA, the CDR3 is TGTGCCAGCAGCCCCTCTAGCGGGGCAGATACGCAGTATTTT. Protein product: CASSPSSGADTQYF.

This clone showed up just once. The CDR3 reads CASGSGTSLATSYNEQFF. CDR3 DNA: TGTGCTAGTGGTTCTGGGACTAGCTTAGCCACCTCCTACAATGAGCAGTTCTTC. J is TRBJ2-1 and V is TRBV12-5; 9 bases are shared with TRBD2. The length of the CDR3 is 18 residues. Germline CDR1 reads LGHNT; CDR2 reads FRNRAP. V lost 4 bases to trimming and J lost 0 bases; unmatched junction nucleotides: 10.

This clone was seen a few times. V is TRBV6-2 or TRBV6-3 and J is TRBJ2-3, with D perhaps TRBD2 (5 bases). V lost 5 bases to trimming and J lost 0 bases, with 15 bases between them. Looked up from germline, CDR1 is MNHEY and CDR2 is SVGEGT. This CDR3 is built from 16 residues. The CDR3 loop is CASSRGLAISTDTQYF. The CDR3 region has the DNA TGTGCCAGCAGTCGTGGACTCGCCATAAGCACAGATACGCAGTATTTT.

The chain uses TRBV7-9 and TRBJ1-6; D gene unclear. Between the trimmed V and J ends, which lost 4 bases and 0 bases, there was a span of 13 bases. Germline V gene lookup returns CDR1 SEHNR and CDR2 FQNEAQ (reference sequence). The CDR3 covers 17 residues. The chain's CDR3 is CASSSVGAYSYNSPLHF. DNA of the CDR3: TGTGCCAGCAGCTCGGTGGGCGCTTACTCCTATAATTCACCCCTCCACTTT.

V usage is TRBV6-1 and J usage is TRBJ1-5; tentatively, D is TRBD1 (6 bases). The V gene lost 2 bases and the J gene lost 3 bases, with 23 bases spanning the gap. CDR1 and CDR2 from the germline V gene are MNHNS and SASEGT. The CDR3 runs 19 residues. For the CDR3, the DNA is TGTGCCAGCAGTGAAATAGGGGGGGGTTTTTCGAGGGACAATCAGCCCCAGCATTTT. This codes for CASSEIGGGFSRDNQPQHF.

This chain joins TRBV19 and TRBJ2-1; D remains ambiguous. CDR1 and CDR2 (germline): LNHDA, SQIVND (reference sequence). The CDR3 totals 15 residues. Deletions cut 3 bases from V and 9 bases from J, with 18 bases between. CDR3 coding DNA: TGTGCCAGTAGTATGAGTAGTACCGCTAATATTGAGCAGTTCTTC. Translated, it gives CASSMSSTANIEQFF.

This sequence joins TRBV9 and TRBJ2-1; 16 positions agree with TRBD2. CDR1 is SGDLS, CDR2 YYNGEE, per germline. The CDR3 extends over 18 amino acids. The ends lost 3 bases at V and 10 bases at J; junction bases unmatched: 13. CDR3 protein: CASSETPGTSGRAREQFF. CDR3 nucleotides: TGTGCCAGCAGCGAAACTCCCGGGACTAGCGGGAGGGCTCGAGAGCAGTTCTTC.

V gene TRBV5-5 combines with J gene TRBJ2-5; TRBD1 agrees at 7 bases. Germline V gene lookup returns CDR1 SGHKS and CDR2 YYEKEE (reference sequence). V trimming: 4 bases; J trimming: 4 bases; junction bases outside the gene matches: 4. This CDR3 comprises 13 residues. CDR3 in amino acids: CASSIDRVETQYF. The CDR3 DNA reads TGTGCCAGCAGCATCGACAGGGTAGAGACCCAGTACTTC.

The chain links TRBV30 to TRBJ2-5, with D possibly TRBD2 on 6 matching bases. With 0 bases removed from V and 7 bases from J, the gap between germline ends came to 6 bases. CDR1 is GTSNPN and CDR2 is SVGIG in the germline V gene (reference sequence). The CDR3 sequence is 11 residues long. CDR3 region: CAWSVAGTQYF. The CDR3 DNA reads TGTGCCTGGAGTGTAGCGGGGACCCAGTACTTC.